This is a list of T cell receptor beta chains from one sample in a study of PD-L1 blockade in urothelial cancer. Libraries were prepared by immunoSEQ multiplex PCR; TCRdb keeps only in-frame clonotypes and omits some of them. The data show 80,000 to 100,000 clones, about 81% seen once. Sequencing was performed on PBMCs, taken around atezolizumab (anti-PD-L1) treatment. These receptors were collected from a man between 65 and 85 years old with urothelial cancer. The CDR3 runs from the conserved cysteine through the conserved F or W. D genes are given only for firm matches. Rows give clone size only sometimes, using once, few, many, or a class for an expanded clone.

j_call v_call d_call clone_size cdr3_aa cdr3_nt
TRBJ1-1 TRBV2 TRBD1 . CASSRDRATEAFF TGTGCCAGCAGCCGGGACAGGGCAACTGAAGCTTTCTTT
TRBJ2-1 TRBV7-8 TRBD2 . CASTRARREGHNEQFF TGTGCCAGCACCCGGGCCAGGAGGGAGGGACACAATGAGCAGTTCTTC
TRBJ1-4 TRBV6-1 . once CASGESGEKLFF TGTGCCAGCGGGGAGTCTGGGGAAAAACTGTTTTTT
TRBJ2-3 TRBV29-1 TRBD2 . CSVDGGGLAGAADTQYF TGCAGCGTTGACGGGGGCGGACTAGCGGGAGCGGCAGATACGCAGTATTTT
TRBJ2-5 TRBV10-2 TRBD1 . CASRLTGGETQYF TGCGCCAGCAGACTGACAGGGGGAGAGACCCAGTACTTC
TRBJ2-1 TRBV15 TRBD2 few CATSRGPLAGGSLNEQFF TGTGCCACCAGCAGAGGGCCTCTAGCGGGGGGATCCCTCAATGAGCAGTTCTTC
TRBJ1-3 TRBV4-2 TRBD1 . CASSLTGEAGNTIYF TGTGCCAGCAGCTTGACAGGGGAGGCCGGAAACACCATATATTTT
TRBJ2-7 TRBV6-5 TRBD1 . CASSYVQGSSYEQYF TGTGCCAGCAGTTACGTACAGGGGAGTTCCTACGAGCAGTACTTC
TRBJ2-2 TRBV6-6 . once CASFRANTGELFF TGTGCCAGCTTCAGGGCGAACACCGGGGAGCTGTTTTTT
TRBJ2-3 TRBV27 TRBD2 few CASSSVLADSTDTQYF TGTGCCAGCAGTTCCGTACTAGCGGATAGCACAGATACGCAGTATTTT
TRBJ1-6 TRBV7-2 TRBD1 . CASSLGTGSNSPLHF TGTGCCAGCAGCTTGGGGACAGGCTCAAATTCACCCCTCCACTTT
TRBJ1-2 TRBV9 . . CASSGLGGRGYTF TGTGCCAGCAGCGGACTAGGAGGACGTGGCTACACCTTC
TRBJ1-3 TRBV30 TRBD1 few CAWSADRGSGNTIYF TGTGCCTGGAGCGCAGACAGGGGATCGGGAAACACCATATATTTT
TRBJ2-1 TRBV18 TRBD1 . CASSIQGSYNEQFF TGTGCCAGCTCAATACAGGGGTCCTACAATGAGCAGTTCTTC
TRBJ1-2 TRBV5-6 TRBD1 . CASSGGTGRNYGYTF TGTGCCAGCAGCGGAGGGACAGGGCGCAACTATGGCTACACCTTC
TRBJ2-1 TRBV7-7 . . CASSLMDSINEQFF TGTGCTAGCAGCTTAATGGACAGTATCAATGAGCAGTTCTTC
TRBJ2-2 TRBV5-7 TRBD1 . CASSRGTGKRSGELFF TGTGCCAGCAGCCGAGGGACAGGAAAAAGGTCCGGGGAGCTGTTTTTT
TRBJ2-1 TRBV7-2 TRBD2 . CASSYGTSGPTVEQFF TGTGCCAGCAGCTACGGGACTAGCGGGCCTACAGTTGAGCAGTTCTTC
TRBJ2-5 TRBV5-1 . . CASSPQGQETQYF TGCGCCAGCAGCCCACAGGGACAAGAGACCCAGTACTTC
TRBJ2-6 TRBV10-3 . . CAISESMATSGANVLTF TGTGCCATCAGTGAGTCGATGGCAACCTCTGGGGCCAACGTCCTGACTTTC
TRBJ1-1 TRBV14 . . CASSQDQGNTEAFF TGTGCCAGCAGCCAAGATCAGGGAAACACTGAAGCTTTCTTT
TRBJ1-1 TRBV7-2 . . CASSLFRDPPEAFF TGTGCCAGCTCCCTATTTCGGGATCCCCCCGAAGCTTTCTTT
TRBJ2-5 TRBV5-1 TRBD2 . CASSLGLAGTLQETQYF TGCGCCAGCAGCTTGGGGTTAGCGGGGACCCTCCAAGAGACCCAGTACTTC
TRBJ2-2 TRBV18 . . CASSPPQGSGNTGELFF TGTGCCAGCTCACCACCGCAGGGTAGCGGGAACACCGGGGAGCTGTTTTTT
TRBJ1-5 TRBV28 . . CATNTGFSNQPQHF TGTGCCACAAATACAGGGTTCAGCAATCAGCCCCAGCATTTT
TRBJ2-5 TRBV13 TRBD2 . CASRRGEETQYF TGTGCCAGCAGGCGGGGGGAAGAGACCCAGTACTTC
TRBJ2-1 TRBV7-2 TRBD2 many CASSLGDRGRAVYNEQFF TGTGCCAGCAGCCTAGGGGATAGAGGGAGGGCCGTGTACAATGAGCAGTTCTTC
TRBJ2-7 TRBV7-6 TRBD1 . CASSLGQDPYEQYF TGTGCCAGCAGTCTTGGACAGGATCCCTACGAGCAGTACTTC
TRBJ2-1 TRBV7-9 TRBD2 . CASSPGLAGGVYNEQFF TGTGCCAGCAGCCCCGGACTAGCGGGAGGAGTCTACAATGAGCAGTTCTTC
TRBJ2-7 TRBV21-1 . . CASSKGRISSYEQYF TGTGCCAGCAGCAAGGGGCGGATCAGCTCCTACGAGCAGTACTTC
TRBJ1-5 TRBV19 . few CASSNPANNQPQHF TGTGCCAGTAGTAATCCAGCGAACAATCAGCCCCAGCATTTT
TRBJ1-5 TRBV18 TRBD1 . CASSHDRAYSNQPQHF TGTGCCAGCTCGCACGACAGGGCCTATAGCAATCAGCCCCAGCATTTT
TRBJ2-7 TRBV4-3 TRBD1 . CVSSQGDRAPYEQYF TGCGTCAGCAGCCAAGGGGACAGGGCACCCTACGAGCAGTACTTC
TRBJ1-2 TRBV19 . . CASSISPGDPSGGYTF TGTGCCAGTAGTATCAGCCCAGGGGACCCATCGGGAGGCTACACCTTC
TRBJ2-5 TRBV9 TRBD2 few CASSVGVAGQETQYF TGTGCCAGCAGCGTAGGGGTAGCGGGCCAAGAGACCCAGTACTTC
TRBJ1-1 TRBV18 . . CASSPVTGPNTEAFF TGTGCCAGCTCACCGGTGACAGGCCCGAACACTGAAGCTTTCTTT
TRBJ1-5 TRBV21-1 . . CASSPDRREAQHF TGTGCCAGCAGCCCCGACCGACGGGAAGCCCAGCATTTT
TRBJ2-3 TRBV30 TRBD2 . CAWREVNTQYF TGTGCCTGGCGGGAGGTAAATACGCAGTATTTT
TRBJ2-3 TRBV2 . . CASSDAGNRDTQYF TGTGCCAGCAGTGATGCGGGGAATCGAGATACGCAGTATTTT
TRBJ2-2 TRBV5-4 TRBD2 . CASRLAGGNTGELFF TGTGCCAGCAGATTAGCGGGAGGTAACACCGGGGAGCTGTTTTTT
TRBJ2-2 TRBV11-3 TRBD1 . CASSLFRGQTGELFF TGTGCCAGCAGCTTATTCAGGGGGCAAACCGGGGAGCTGTTTTTT
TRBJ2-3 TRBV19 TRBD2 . CASKRLAGGAGTDTQYF TGTGCCAGCAAAAGACTAGCGGGAGGAGCAGGCACAGATACGCAGTATTTT
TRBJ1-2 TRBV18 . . CASSPVRGFNYGYTF TGTGCCAGCTCACCAGTCAGGGGATTTAACTATGGCTACACCTTC
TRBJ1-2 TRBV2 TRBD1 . CASSSTGNYGYTF TGTGCCAGCAGCTCGACAGGGAACTATGGCTACACCTTC
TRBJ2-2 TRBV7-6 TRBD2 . CASSRLAGNTGELFF TGTGCCAGCAGCCGACTAGCGGGAAACACCGGGGAGCTGTTTTTT
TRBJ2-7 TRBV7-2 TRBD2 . CASSLAALAGGYEQYF TGTGCCAGCAGCTTAGCTGCGCTAGCGGGCGGATACGAGCAGTACTTC
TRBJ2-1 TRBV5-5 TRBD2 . CASSLGPTSGSYNEQFF TGTGCCAGCAGCTTGGGTCCCACTAGCGGGAGCTACAATGAGCAGTTCTTC
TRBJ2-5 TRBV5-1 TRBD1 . CASSLGTGGQETQYF TGCGCCAGCAGCCTCGGGACAGGGGGTCAAGAGACCCAGTACTTC
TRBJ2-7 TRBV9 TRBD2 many CASNEAGAGYEQYF TGTGCCAGCAACGAAGCGGGAGCCGGCTACGAGCAGTACTTC
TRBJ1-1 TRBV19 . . CASSLIGRGSGTEAFF TGTGCCAGTAGTTTAATAGGGCGGGGGAGTGGCACTGAAGCTTTCTTT
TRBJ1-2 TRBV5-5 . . CASSSPGPSDYGYTF TGTGCCAGCAGCTCTCCAGGGCCCTCGGACTATGGCTACACCTTC
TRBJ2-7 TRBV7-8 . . CASSILGTSPKYEQYF TGTGCCAGCAGTATCCTAGGAACTAGCCCTAAATACGAGCAGTACTTC
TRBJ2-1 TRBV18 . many CASSIGIWEQFF TGTGCCAGCTCAATCGGGATCTGGGAGCAGTTCTTC
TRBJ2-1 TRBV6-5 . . CASNPRTRLYNEQFF TGTGCCAGCAATCCTCGGACTCGTCTCTACAATGAGCAGTTCTTC